The rows below give T cell receptor beta chains drawn from one sample of a study of monozygotic twins with inflammatory bowel disease. Using the 5' RACE reads, TCRdb records one entry per CDR3 protein without DNA. The sample table sets out 110,000 to 150,000 distinct CDR3 sequences. Sample: blood. The receptors originated from a human donor with ulcerative colitis or Crohn's disease, or a healthy co-twin of an affected twin (not recorded which). Both conserved end residues are part of each CDR3. The order of the fields is J gene, V gene, CDR3 protein.

TRBJ2-2	TRBV5-1	CASSPRQAGAANTGELFF
TRBJ2-5	TRBV5-4	CASSATSSLETQYF
TRBJ2-4	TRBV3-1	CASSPQGGGTSAKNIQYF
TRBJ2-6	TRBV14	CASSQVWGSGANVLTF
TRBJ1-2	TRBV10-3	CAIQSNYGYTF
TRBJ1-4	TRBV18	CASSPQRTATNEKLFF
TRBJ1-1	TRBV28	CASSNRGGPDTEAFF
TRBJ2-3	TRBV7-3	CASSSAPAAWGTDTQYF
TRBJ1-4	TRBV7-8	CASSLYRVQGNGEKLFF
TRBJ2-1	TRBV20-1	CSARGHLPFLGTSGSDEQFF
TRBJ2-2	TRBV24-1	CATRSGGGTGELFF